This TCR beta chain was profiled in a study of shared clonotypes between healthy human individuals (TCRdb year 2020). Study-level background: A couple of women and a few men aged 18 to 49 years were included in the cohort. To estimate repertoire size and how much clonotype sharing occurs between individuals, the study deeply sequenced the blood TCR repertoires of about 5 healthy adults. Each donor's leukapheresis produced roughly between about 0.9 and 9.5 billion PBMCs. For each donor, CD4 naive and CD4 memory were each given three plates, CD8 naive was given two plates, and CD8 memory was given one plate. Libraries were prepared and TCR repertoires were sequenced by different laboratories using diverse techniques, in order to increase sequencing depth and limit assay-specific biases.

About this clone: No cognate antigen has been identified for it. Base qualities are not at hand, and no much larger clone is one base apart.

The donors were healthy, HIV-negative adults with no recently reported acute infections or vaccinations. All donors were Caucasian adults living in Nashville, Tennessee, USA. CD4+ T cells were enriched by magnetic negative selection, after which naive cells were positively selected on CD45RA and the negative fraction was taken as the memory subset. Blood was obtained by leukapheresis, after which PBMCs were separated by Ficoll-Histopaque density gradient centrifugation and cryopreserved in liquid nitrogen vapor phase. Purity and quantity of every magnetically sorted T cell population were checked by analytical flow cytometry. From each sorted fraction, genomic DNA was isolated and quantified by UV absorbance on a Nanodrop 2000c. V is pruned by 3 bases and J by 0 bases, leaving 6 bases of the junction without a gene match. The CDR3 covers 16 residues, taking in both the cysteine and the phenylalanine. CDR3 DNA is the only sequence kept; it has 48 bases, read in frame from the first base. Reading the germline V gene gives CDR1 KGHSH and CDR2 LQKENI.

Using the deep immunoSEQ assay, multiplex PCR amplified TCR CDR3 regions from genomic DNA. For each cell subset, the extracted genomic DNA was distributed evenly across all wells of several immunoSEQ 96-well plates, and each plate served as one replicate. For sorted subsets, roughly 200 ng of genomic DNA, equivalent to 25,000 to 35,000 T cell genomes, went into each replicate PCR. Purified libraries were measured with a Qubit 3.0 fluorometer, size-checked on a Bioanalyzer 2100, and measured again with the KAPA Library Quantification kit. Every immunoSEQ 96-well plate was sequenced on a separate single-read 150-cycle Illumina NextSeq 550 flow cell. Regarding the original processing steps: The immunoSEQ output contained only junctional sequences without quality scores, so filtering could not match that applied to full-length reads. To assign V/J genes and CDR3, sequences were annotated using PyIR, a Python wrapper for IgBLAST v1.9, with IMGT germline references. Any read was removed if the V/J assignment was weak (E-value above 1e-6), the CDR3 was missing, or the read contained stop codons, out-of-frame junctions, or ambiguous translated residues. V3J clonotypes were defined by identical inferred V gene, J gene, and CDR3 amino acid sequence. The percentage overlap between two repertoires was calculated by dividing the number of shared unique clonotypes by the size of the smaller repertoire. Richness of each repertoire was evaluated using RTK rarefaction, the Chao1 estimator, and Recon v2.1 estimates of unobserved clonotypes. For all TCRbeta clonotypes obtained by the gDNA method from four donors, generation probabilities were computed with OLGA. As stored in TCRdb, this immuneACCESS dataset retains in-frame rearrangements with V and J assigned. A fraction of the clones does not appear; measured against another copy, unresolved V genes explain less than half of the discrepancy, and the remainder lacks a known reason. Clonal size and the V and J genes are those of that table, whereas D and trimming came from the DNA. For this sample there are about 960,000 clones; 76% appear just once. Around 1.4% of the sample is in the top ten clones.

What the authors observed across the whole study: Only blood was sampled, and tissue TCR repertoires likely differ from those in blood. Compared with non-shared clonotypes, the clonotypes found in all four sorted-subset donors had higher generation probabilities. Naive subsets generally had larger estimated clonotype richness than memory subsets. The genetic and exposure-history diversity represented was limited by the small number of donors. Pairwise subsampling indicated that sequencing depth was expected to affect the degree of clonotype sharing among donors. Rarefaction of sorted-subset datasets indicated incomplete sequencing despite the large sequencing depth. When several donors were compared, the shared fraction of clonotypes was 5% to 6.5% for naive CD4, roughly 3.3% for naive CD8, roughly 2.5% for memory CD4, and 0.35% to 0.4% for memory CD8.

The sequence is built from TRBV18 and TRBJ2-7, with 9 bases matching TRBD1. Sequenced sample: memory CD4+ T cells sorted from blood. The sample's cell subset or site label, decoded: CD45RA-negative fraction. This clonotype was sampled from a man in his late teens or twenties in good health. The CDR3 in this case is CASSPTGQGSSYEQYF. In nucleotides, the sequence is TGTGCCAGCTCACCGACGGGACAGGGAAGCTCCTACGAGCAGTACTTC.